This T cell receptor (beta chain) was recovered during a study of blood T cell repertoires in COVID-19. Produced via immunoSEQ multiplex PCR; TCRdb's table is partial and in-frame only. The table shows approximately 280,000 clones, with over 75% occurring only once. The material sequenced was peripheral blood. The source of this sequence is a young man with active or convalescent COVID-19.

The CDR3 DNA sequence: TGCGCCAGCAGCCCCTCAGGGCTGGGGAGCAATCAGCCCCAGCATTTT. It specifies CASSPSGLGSNQPQHF. The J gene is TRBJ1-5, the V gene TRBV4-1; weak D call: TRBD1 (5 bases). Trimming removed 4 bases at V and 1 base at J, with 14 bases between. CDR3 length equals 16 residues. CDR1 is MGHRA and CDR2 is YSYEKL in the germline V gene.